Listed below are T cell receptor beta chains from one sample, sequenced in a study of cytomegalovirus exposure and HLA in healthy donors. TCRdb's table, derived via immunoSEQ multiplex PCR, lists solely in-frame clones and lacks some. The data hold some 130,000 clones, with about 80% observed a single time. Material for sequencing was PBMCs. The receptors come from a human donor in good health. Each CDR3 is given without its conserved first and last residue.

j_call: TRBJ2-7; v_call: TRBV4-1; cdr3_aa: ASSPDWQVTYEQY
j_call: TRBJ1-1; v_call: TRBV4-1; cdr3_aa: ASSISAGADTEAF
j_call: TRBJ2-1; v_call: TRBV6-1; cdr3_aa: ASSDSGGALEQF
j_call: TRBJ1-6; v_call: TRBV10-1; cdr3_aa: ASSESEGPNSPLH
j_call: TRBJ1-5; v_call: TRBV6-5; cdr3_aa: ASSPGLGNQPQH
j_call: TRBJ1-2; v_call: TRBV27; cdr3_aa: ASSAGTANYGYT
j_call: TRBJ2-1; v_call: TRBV27; cdr3_aa: ASSLLIDNEQF
j_call: TRBJ1-6; v_call: TRBV9; cdr3_aa: ASSLPRTGPGVTLH
j_call: TRBJ1-1; v_call: TRBV10-3; cdr3_aa: AVIRENTEAF
j_call: TRBJ2-3; v_call: TRBV5-1; cdr3_aa: ASSWSGTASTDTQY
j_call: TRBJ2-7; v_call: TRBV5-5; cdr3_aa: ASSLPPTGVEQY
j_call: TRBJ2-1; v_call: TRBV4-3; cdr3_aa: ASRVSGGDSYNEQF
j_call: TRBJ2-1; v_call: TRBV5-1; cdr3_aa: ASSYSGGGNNEQF
j_call: TRBJ1-2; v_call: TRBV15; cdr3_aa: ATSRGEGGGYGYT
j_call: TRBJ2-1; v_call: TRBV5-6; cdr3_aa: ASSPRWSSYNEQF
j_call: TRBJ2-3; v_call: TRBV6-5; cdr3_aa: ASSPPLADTQY
j_call: TRBJ2-5; v_call: TRBV6-1; cdr3_aa: ASTSRGAETQY
j_call: TRBJ1-5; v_call: TRBV5-6; cdr3_aa: ASSYGQGAGNQPQH
j_call: TRBJ2-3; v_call: TRBV5-1; cdr3_aa: ASSLGGKYTDTQY
j_call: TRBJ2-7; v_call: TRBV7-9; cdr3_aa: ASSLPRENEQY
j_call: TRBJ1-5; v_call: TRBV6-1; cdr3_aa: ASSEIGTGRQPQH
j_call: TRBJ2-7; v_call: TRBV7-9; cdr3_aa: ASRPGTGAEQY
j_call: TRBJ1-2; v_call: TRBV13; cdr3_aa: ASRKDRRKGYGYT
j_call: TRBJ1-5; v_call: TRBV19; cdr3_aa: ASSLDRGDQPQH
j_call: TRBJ2-1; v_call: TRBV11-3; cdr3_aa: ASSLGPNNEQF
j_call: TRBJ2-1; v_call: TRBV5-3; cdr3_aa: ARSFYSVTSEISGRNEQF
j_call: TRBJ2-2; v_call: TRBV7-9; cdr3_aa: SFHNRENAGELF